This T cell receptor beta chain was sequenced during a study of CD8 T cells in ankylosing spondylitis. This CDR3 spans 15 amino acids. Trimming cost V 2 bases and J 1 base, with 11 bases left between them. Germline V gives CDR1 DFQATT, CDR2 SNEGSKA (reference sequence). This clonotype was counted at least ten times. Its antigen is as yet unknown. Study-wide findings and caveats: Some of these motif variants have turned up before, in reports on reactive arthritis synovial fluid and blood. What appeared characteristic of ankylosing spondylitis blood was a TCR beta motif of eight highly homologous variants.

From the 5' RACE reads, TCRdb called clonotypes with MiXCR, one entry per CDR3 protein. The sample lists 200,000 to 250,000 distinct CDR3 sequences; 10% to 13% were seen once. The chain joins TRBV20-1 to TRBJ2-2; D perhaps matches TRBD1 (5 bases). Material: blood, either unsorted or a sorted T cell fraction (not recorded which). The clonotype comes from a male donor with ankylosing spondylitis or in good health (not recorded which). CDR3 sequence (DNA): TGCAGTGCTAGATCTAATCAGGGGAACACCGGGGAGCTGTTTTTT. Translation gives CSARSNQGNTGELFF.